A selection of T cell receptor beta chains follows, all from one sample in a study of T cell repertoires in cytomegalovirus infection. TCRdb re-called the reads through MiXCR, storing one row per CDR3 protein. This sample has 290,000 or so distinct CDR3 sequences, with more than 20% found just once. Material for sequencing was PBMCs. These receptors were collected from a human donor in good health (CMV status not recorded). Some clones in this sample may be carry-over from other donors' samples. Both conserved end residues are part of each CDR3. The D gene is left open where the match is weak. Clone sizes are given selectively: once, few, many, or a class where the clone is expanded.

D: .
J: TRBJ1-5
V: TRBV20-1
size: .
CDR3: CSATTGLGNQPQHF
DNA: TGCAGTGCTACCACAGGGTTAGGCAATCAGCCCCAGCATTTT

D: TRBD2
J: TRBJ2-1
V: TRBV19
size: .
CDR3: CASSESGGPYNEQFF
DNA: TGTGCCAGTAGTGAAAGCGGGGGGCCCTACAATGAGCAGTTCTTC

D: TRBD2
J: TRBJ2-2
V: TRBV11-2
size: few
CDR3: CASSQEFQLAVRSNGELFF
DNA: TGTGCCAGCAGCCAAGAGTTCCAGCTAGCGGTGAGGTCAAACGGGGAGCTGTTTTTT

D: TRBD1
J: TRBJ2-7
V: TRBV6-6
size: few
CDR3: CASSLTGGWYEQYF
DNA: TGTGCCAGCAGCTTGACAGGGGGCTGGTACGAGCAGTACTTC

D: TRBD2
J: TRBJ2-7
V: TRBV4-3
size: many
CDR3: CASSQGRLAGVGEQYF
DNA: TGCGCCAGCAGCCAAGGCCGACTAGCGGGAGTTGGGGAGCAGTACTTC

D: .
J: TRBJ2-4
V: TRBV27
size: .
CDR3: CASSPAVLAKNIQYF
DNA: TGTGCCAGCAGTCCGGCGGTGTTAGCCAAAAACATTCAGTACTTC

D: .
J: TRBJ1-3
V: TRBV7-2
size: many
CDR3: CASSLLGGDTIYF
DNA: TGTGCCAGCAGCTTATTAGGTGGGGACACCATATATTTT

D: TRBD2
J: TRBJ2-4
V: TRBV29-1
size: .
CDR3: CSVGLAGRAKNIQYF
DNA: TGCAGCGTTGGACTAGCGGGACGAGCCAAAAACATTCAGTACTTC

D: .
J: TRBJ1-2
V: TRBV12-3/TRBV12-4
size: few
CDR3: CASSSHRAWDGYTF
DNA: TGTGCCAGCAGTTCCCACCGGGCGTGGGATGGCTACACCTTC

D: TRBD2
J: TRBJ2-1
V: TRBV12-3/TRBV12-4
size: many
CDR3: CASSLVASGGGNEQFF
DNA: TGTGCCAGCAGTTTAGTTGCTAGCGGGGGGGGGAATGAGCAGTTCTTC

D: TRBD2
J: TRBJ2-5
V: TRBV7-9
size: few
CDR3: CASSWGLDQETQYF
DNA: TGTGCCAGCAGCTGGGGACTAGACCAAGAGACCCAGTACTTC

D: TRBD2
J: TRBJ2-5
V: TRBV7-2
size: .
CDR3: CASSPAGLAGKETQYF
DNA: TGTGCCAGCAGCCCGGCAGGACTAGCGGGAAAAGAGACCCAGTACTTC

D: TRBD2
J: TRBJ2-7
V: TRBV7-2
size: many
CDR3: CASSSSGRATYEQYF
DNA: TGTGCCAGCAGCTCTAGCGGGAGGGCGACCTACGAGCAGTACTTC

D: TRBD1
J: TRBJ1-2
V: TRBV19
size: few
CDR3: CASTLQGNYGYTF
DNA: TGTGCCAGTACCTTACAGGGGAACTATGGCTACACCTTC

D: .
J: TRBJ1-1
V: TRBV7-9
size: few
CDR3: CASSLSGRLNTEAFF
DNA: TGTGCCAGCAGCTTATCTGGACGGTTGAACACTGAAGCTTTCTTT

D: .
J: TRBJ1-5
V: TRBV29-1
size: many
CDR3: CSVGGDGNQPQHF
DNA: TGCAGCGTTGGGGGAGATGGCAATCAGCCCCAGCATTTT

D: TRBD1
J: TRBJ1-5
V: TRBV7-8
size: many
CDR3: CASSRTGSNQPQHF
DNA: TGTGCCAGCAGCCGGACAGGGAGCAATCAGCCCCAGCATTTT

D: .
J: TRBJ1-3
V: TRBV28
size: .
CDR3: CASRIGGAGNTIYF
DNA: TGTGCCAGCAGAATTGGCGGGGCTGGAAACACCATATATTTT

D: TRBD1
J: TRBJ1-2
V: TRBV7-2
size: .
CDR3: CASSLRGTVSLPYGYTF
DNA: TGTGCCAGCAGCTTAAGGGGGACAGTTTCCCTACCCTATGGCTACACCTTC

D: .
J: TRBJ1-1
V: TRBV7-8
size: many
CDR3: CASSPQGARVGTEAFF
DNA: TGTGCCAGCAGCCCCCAGGGCGCCAGGGTGGGCACTGAAGCTTTCTTT

D: .
J: TRBJ1-6
V: TRBV20-1
size: .
CDR3: CSARGGIASPLHF
DNA: TGCAGTGCTAGAGGCGGTATAGCTTCACCCCTCCACTTT

D: .
J: TRBJ2-1
V: TRBV6-5
size: .
CDR3: CASRRKGRGRENEQFF
DNA: TGTGCCAGCAGGCGAAAAGGGAGGGGGCGAGAGAATGAGCAGTTCTTC

D: .
J: TRBJ2-5
V: TRBV7-2
size: many
CDR3: CASTPLGSTQETQYF
DNA: TGTGCCAGCACCCCCCTCGGGTCCACCCAAGAGACCCAGTACTTC

D: TRBD1
J: TRBJ1-1
V: TRBV24-1
size: few
CDR3: CATSDSGTGVTEAFF
DNA: TGTGCCACCAGTGATTCCGGGACAGGGGTGACTGAAGCTTTCTTT

D: TRBD1
J: TRBJ2-7
V: TRBV19
size: .
CDR3: CASSIQGARNHEQYF
DNA: TGTGCCAGTAGTATTCAGGGGGCACGGAATCACGAGCAGTACTTC

D: .
J: TRBJ2-5
V: TRBV7-8
size: .
CDR3: CASSLVSGLRETQYF
DNA: TGTGCCAGCAGCTTAGTTTCGGGGCTCCGAGAGACCCAGTACTTC

D: TRBD2
J: TRBJ2-1
V: TRBV7-6
size: many
CDR3: CASSLGIAGGDEQFF
DNA: TGTGCCAGCAGCTTAGGAATAGCGGGGGGCGATGAGCAGTTCTTC

D: .
J: TRBJ1-1
V: TRBV12-3/TRBV12-4
size: .
CDR3: CASSAGTLMNTEAFF
DNA: TGTGCCAGCTCTGCCGGGACACTAATGAACACTGAAGCTTTCTTT

D: TRBD2
J: TRBJ2-2
V: TRBV5-1
size: .
CDR3: CASSPAGGGNTGELFF
DNA: TGCGCCAGCAGCCCTGCTGGCGGGGGGAACACCGGGGAGCTGTTTTTT

D: .
J: TRBJ2-1
V: TRBV29-1
size: .
CDR3: CSVKAAPVGNEQFF
DNA: TGCAGCGTTAAAGCGGCGCCTGTGGGCAATGAGCAGTTCTTC

D: .
J: TRBJ2-5
V: TRBV6-5
size: many
CDR3: CASSYSYQGLGETQYF
DNA: TGTGCCAGCAGTTACTCGTATCAGGGGCTCGGAGAGACCCAGTACTTC

D: .
J: TRBJ1-2
V: TRBV20-1
size: .
CDR3: CSARDTSRMGGVGGYTF
DNA: TGCAGTGCTAGAGATACTTCACGGATGGGAGGGGTCGGGGGCTACACCTTC

D: .
J: TRBJ2-3
V: TRBV7-6
size: many
CDR3: CASSLEGVAVTDTQYF
DNA: TGTGCCAGCAGCCTCGAAGGGGTCGCAGTGACAGATACGCAGTATTTT

D: .
J: TRBJ2-1
V: TRBV6-2/TRBV6-3
size: .
CDR3: CASRKAKYNEQFF
DNA: TGTGCCAGCAGGAAAGCTAAGTACAATGAGCAGTTCTTC

D: .
J: TRBJ1-5
V: TRBV12-3/TRBV12-4
size: few
CDR3: CASSMASNQPQHF
DNA: TGTGCCAGCAGCATGGCCAGCAATCAGCCCCAGCATTTT